This TCR beta chain was obtained from a study of regulatory T cells in long-lasting Graves disease. This clonotype has just a few counts. The TCR beta library used iRepertoire HTBI primers with Arm-PCR amplification of CDR3. TCRdb re-derived calls from the multiplex PCR reads in MiXCR, one entry per CDR3 protein. The data hold 300,000 to 500,000 distinct CDR3 sequences, with less than 25% observed a single time. The CDR3 runs 15 residues. The V end was cut by 0 bases, the J end by 3 bases, with 8 bases between. The germline V gene encodes CDR1 MGHRA and CDR2 YSYEKL. This sample's time point: persistent/refractory GD, antithyroid drugs over 5 years with positive TRAb. PBMC-extracted RNA yielded the TCR library.

The chain employs TRBV4-1 and TRBJ1-4, with D unresolved. Sequencing used peripheral blood mononuclear cells (PBMCs), obtained when the disease was refractory, from a patient treated with antithyroid drugs. The source is a female donor with Graves disease. The CDR3 nucleotides read TGCGCCAGCAGCCAAGAAGTTACAGCTAATGAAAAACTGTTTTTT. Translating gives CASSQEVTANEKLFF.